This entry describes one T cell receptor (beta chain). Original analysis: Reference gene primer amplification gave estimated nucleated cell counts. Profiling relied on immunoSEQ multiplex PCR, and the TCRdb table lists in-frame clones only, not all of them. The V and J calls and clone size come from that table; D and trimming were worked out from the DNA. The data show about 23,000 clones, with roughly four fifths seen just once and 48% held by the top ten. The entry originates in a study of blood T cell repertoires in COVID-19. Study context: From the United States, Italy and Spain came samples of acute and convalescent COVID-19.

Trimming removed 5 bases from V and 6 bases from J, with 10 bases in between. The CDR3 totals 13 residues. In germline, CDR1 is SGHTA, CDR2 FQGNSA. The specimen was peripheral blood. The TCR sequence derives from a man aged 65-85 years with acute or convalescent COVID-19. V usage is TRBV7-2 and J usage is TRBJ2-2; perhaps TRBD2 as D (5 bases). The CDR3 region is CASSGRGPGELFF. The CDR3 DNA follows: TGTGCCAGCAGCGGACGGGGTCCCGGGGAGCTGTTTTTT.